This T cell receptor beta chain appears in the sequencing data of a study of blood T cell repertoires in COVID-19. Overall study context: Italy, Spain and the United States were the sources of the convalescent and acute COVID-19 samples. T cells, B-cell-depleted T cells, or PBMCs provided the cDNA or gDNA that served as material.

Germline CDR1 SGHRS, CDR2 YFSETQ. Between the trimmed V and J ends, which lost 0 bases and 2 bases, there was a span of 9 bases. The CDR3 totals 14 residues. Seattle-derived patients entered the study during active infection and were followed longitudinally. Under the authors' procedure: For nucleated cells, counts were estimated from reference gene primer amplification. Assay used: immunoSEQ multiplex PCR; TCRdb lists only in-frame clones, some missing. The DNA gave D and trimming, while V, J and clone size come from that table. The table has about 210,000 clones, 85% seen once; the top ten hold more than 4.5%.

This TCR was sampled from a man aged 50 or older with COVID-19, enrolled during active disease. The sample taken for sequencing was peripheral blood. The chain combines TRBV5-1 with TRBJ2-7, with D possibly TRBD1 on 5 matching bases. The CDR3 DNA reads TGCGCCAGCAGCTTGGAGGACACGGCCTACGAGCAGTACTTC. Residues: CASSLEDTAYEQYF.